These 21 T cell receptor beta chains share one sample of origin, sequenced in a study of T cell responses to AZD1222 COVID-19 vaccine. Assay: immunoSEQ multiplex PCR; the TCRdb copy retains only in-frame clones and omits some. The sample has some 180,000 clones; approximately 91% are singletons. Sample: peripheral blood, taken 28 days after the second AZD1222 dose. The receptors were sampled from an adult who received the AZD1222 COVID-19 vaccine.

This clone was seen once. The J gene is TRBJ2-5, the V gene TRBV5-1; D uncertain. V was shortened by 0 bases and J by 5 bases, with 14 bases between the two germline ends. The CDR3 totals 15 residues. Germline CDR1 is SGHRS and CDR2 is YFSETQ. CDR3 in amino acids: CASSLEVRLWETQYF. In DNA form, the CDR3 reads TGCGCCAGCAGCTTGGAGGTTCGGCTGTGGGAGACCCAGTACTTC.

V usage is TRBV12-5 and J usage is TRBJ1-5; D unclear. V was shortened by 0 bases and J by 3 bases, with 15 bases between the two germline ends. Germline V gives CDR1 LGHNT, CDR2 FRNRAP. The CDR3 contains 17 residues. The CDR3 reads CASGLVFYWTPNQPQHF. CDR3 DNA: TGTGCTAGTGGTTTGGTATTTTATTGGACTCCCAATCAGCCCCAGCATTTT.

The chain links TRBV6-5 to TRBJ1-1, with 7 bases fitting TRBD1. The CDR3 covers 13 residues. Germline V gives CDR1 MNHEY, CDR2 SVGAGI. V trimming: 2 bases; J trimming: 7 bases; junction bases outside the gene matches: 4. The CDR3 loop reads CASSYGTAFEAFF. CDR3 coding DNA: TGTGCCAGCAGTTACGGGACAGCTTTTGAAGCTTTCTTT.

The chain carries TRBV27 and TRBJ1-1; the match to TRBD1 covers 7 bases. Trimming removed 3 bases from V and 2 bases from J; junction bases left unmatched: 12. The V gene's germline CDR1 is MNHEY and CDR2 SMNVEV (reference sequence). CDR3 length equals 17 residues. CDR3 nucleotides: TGTGCCAGCAGTTTTCTCAGGCCAGGGGGTGAAAACACTGAAGCTTTCTTT. Amino acid sequence: CASSFLRPGGENTEAFF.

The CDR3 reads CASSYFVADTEAFF. The CDR3 DNA reads as TGTGCCAGCAGTTATTTTGTGGCGGACACTGAAGCTTTCTTT. This rearrangement joins TRBV6-2 or TRBV6-3 to TRBJ1-1; D is uncertain. Trimming took 3 bases from V and 3 from J, leaving 11 bases between them. Per germline, CDR1 MNHEY and CDR2 SVGEGT. The CDR3 runs to 14 residues.

The V call is TRBV19, the J call TRBJ1-1; unclear D gene. The ends were cut back, 1 base at V and 2 bases at J, with 11 bases in the middle. Germline V gives CDR1 LNHDA, CDR2 SQIVND (reference sequence). The CDR3 has 15 amino acids. Here the CDR3 DNA reads TGTGCCAGTAGTATAGTAACAGCGGGAAACACTGAAGCTTTCTTT. Protein sequence: CASSIVTAGNTEAFF.

The rearrangement joins TRBV3-1 (or the pseudogene TRBV3-2) to TRBJ2-1; D may be TRBD2 (6 bases). Germline loops: CDR1 LGHDT, CDR2 YNNKEL (reference sequence). This CDR3 has 14 amino acids. Trimming left V 4 bases short and J 10 bases short, with 17 bases between. As DNA, the CDR3 is TGTGCCAGCAGCCGTTTGACCAACGCGGGGGAGCAGTTCTTC. This encodes CASSRLTNAGEQFF.

The chain links TRBV11-3 to TRBJ1-1; no firm D call. This CDR3 is 13 amino acids long. V lost 1 base and J lost 6, with 9 bases in between. Germline values: CDR1 SGHNT, CDR2 YENEEA. CDR3 DNA: TGTGCCAGCAGCTTAGCATCATACGCTGAAGCTTTCTTT. The encoded protein is CASSLASYAEAFF.

This clone was detected only once. The chain has TRBV29-1 and TRBJ2-2; a possible D gene is TRBD1 (6 bases). The CDR3 loop spans 14 amino acids. Germline-derived CDR1 and CDR2 are SQVTM and ANQGSEA. V dropped 4 bases and J dropped 6 bases, with 15 bases sitting between them. The CDR3 nucleotides are TGCAGCGTTGGGGCAGGGGACGCGGCCGGGGAGCTGTTTTTT. Translated: CSVGAGDAAGELFF.

The chain links TRBV5-6 to TRBJ2-1; D unclear. Trimming cost V 4 bases and J 8 bases, with 13 bases left between them. CDR1 is SGHDT and CDR2 is YYEEEE in the germline V gene. The CDR3 runs 13 residues. The CDR3 spells CASSMRGPDEQFF. The CDR3 DNA follows: TGTGCCAGCAGCATGAGAGGCCCGGATGAGCAGTTCTTC.

The rearrangement joins TRBV4-2 to TRBJ2-1, with D possibly TRBD1 on 6 matching bases. Germline V CDR1 and CDR2: LGHNA, YNFKEQ. V gave up 4 bases and J gave up 3 bases, with 10 bases separating them. CDR3 length: 14 amino acids. The CDR3 region is CASSPGDFYNEQFF. Here the CDR3 DNA reads TGTGCCAGCAGCCCAGGGGATTTCTACAATGAGCAGTTCTTC.

CDR3 nucleotides: TGTGCCAGCAGTTATGCGCACACCGGGGAGCTGTTTTTT. Residues: CASSYAHTGELFF. This chain connects TRBV6-5 to TRBJ2-2; D is uncertain. This CDR3 has 13 residues. Trimming shortened V by 3 bases and J by 3 bases, and 5 bases separated the two germline ends. Germline CDR1 is MNHEY and CDR2 is SVGAGI.

The chain links TRBV7-2 to TRBJ1-1, with D maybe TRBD1 (5 bases). The V end lost 1 base, the J end lost 3 bases, and 15 bases lay between the germline ends. CDR3 length: 16 residues. CDR1 SGHTA and CDR2 FQGNSA come from the germline V gene. DNA for the CDR3: TGTGCCAGCAGCTTAGGAGCCAGGGTGGTTGACACTGAAGCTTTCTTT. Protein product: CASSLGARVVDTEAFF.

This chain joins TRBV4-2 and TRBJ2-1; D perhaps matches TRBD1 (5 bases). The CDR3 is 15 residues long. In germline, CDR1 is LGHNA, CDR2 YNFKEQ. The V end was cut by 0 bases, the J end by 6 bases, with 12 bases between. The CDR3 loop is CASSQERQGINEQFF. The CDR3, as DNA: TGTGCCAGCAGCCAAGAAAGGCAGGGTATCAATGAGCAGTTCTTC.

This rearrangement joins TRBV5-8 to TRBJ2-7; no definite D call. Germline CDR1 and CDR2: SGHTS and YDEGEE. V lost 0 bases and J lost 0, with 10 bases in between. There are 15 residues in the CDR3. The CDR3 spells CASSLGDPNSYEQYF. Written as DNA, the CDR3 is TGTGCCAGCAGCTTGGGGGATCCAAACTCCTACGAGCAGTACTTC. Drawing the rest from reference TRBV5-8 and TRBJ2-7, the complete variable domain is EAGVTQSPTHLIKTRGQQATLRCSPISGHTSVYWYQQALGLGLQFLLWYDEGEERNRGNFPPRFSGRQFPNYSSELNVNALELEDSALYLCASSLGDPNSYEQYFGPGTRLTVT.

The chain joins TRBV11-2 to TRBJ1-2; perhaps TRBD1 as D (5 bases). The CDR3 sequence is 16 residues long. Germline values: CDR1 SGHAT, CDR2 FQNNGV. V lost 1 base and J lost 5, with 17 bases in between. The CDR3 sequence is CASSLVGVGRGYGYTF. The CDR3 DNA reads TGTGCCAGCAGCTTAGTTGGAGTGGGGCGAGGGTATGGCTACACCTTC.

The chain carries TRBV30 and TRBJ1-2; maybe TRBD1 (5 bases). With 2 bases removed from V and 5 bases from J, the gap between germline ends came to 6 bases. The CDR3 extends over 11 amino acids. Germline CDR1 reads GTSNPN; CDR2 reads SVGIG (reference sequence). This CDR3 is CAWSRGYGYTF. The CDR3 nucleotides are TGTGCCTGGAGTCGGGGGTATGGCTACACCTTC.

The chain recombines TRBV4-2 with TRBJ2-5, with TRBD1 matching over 9 bases. This CDR3 is 15 amino acids long. The ends lost 5 bases at V and 7 bases at J; junction bases unmatched: 11. Germline V gene sequence: CDR1 LGHNA, CDR2 YNFKEQ. The CDR3 loop reads CASSKDRGTAATQYF. The CDR3 region has the DNA TGTGCCAGCAGCAAGGACAGGGGCACCGCGGCGACCCAGTACTTC.

J is TRBJ2-3 and V is TRBV5-1, with D tentatively TRBD1 or TRBD2 (6 bases each). The germline V gene has CDR1 SGHRS and CDR2 YFSETQ. The CDR3 is 14 residues long. V was pared by 5 bases and J by 3 bases, with 13 bases between. CDR3 residues: CASSYGGRTDTQYF. CDR3 coding DNA: TGCGCCAGCAGTTATGGGGGGCGGACAGATACGCAGTATTTT.

CDR3 residues: CASSLASRGAYNEQFF. The CDR3 coding sequence is TGTGCCAGCAGCTTGGCCTCGAGGGGTGCGTACAATGAGCAGTTCTTC. The chain joins TRBV5-8 to TRBJ2-1; D tentatively fits TRBD1 or TRBD2 (5 bases each). Germline CDR1 SGHTS, CDR2 YDEGEE. There are 16 residues in the CDR3. V dropped 0 bases and J dropped 4 bases, with 14 bases sitting between them. Full variable domain (remainder filled in from reference TRBV5-8 and TRBJ2-1): EAGVTQSPTHLIKTRGQQATLRCSPISGHTSVYWYQQALGLGLQFLLWYDEGEERNRGNFPPRFSGRQFPNYSSELNVNALELEDSALYLCASSLASRGAYNEQFFGPGTRLTVL.

About this clone itself: Distinct nucleotide sequences in the sample also encode this CDR3. J is TRBJ1-2 and V is TRBV19; D unclear. CDR3 length: 12 amino acids. Trimming shortened V by 6 bases and J by 4 bases, and 9 bases separated the two germline ends. CDR1 is LNHDA, CDR2 SQIVND, per germline (reference sequence). The CDR3 nucleotides are TGTGCCAGTAGCCCAGGCGGCTATGGCTACACCTTC. Translating gives CASSPGGYGYTF.